This TCR beta chain stems from a study of T cells after yellow fever vaccination. Study as a whole: Fractions of low cell number were prepared using SMART-Seq v4 Ultra Low Input. Regarding the study as a whole: Subsequent to the booster, the majority of primary-vaccination clones reappeared (around 96% CD4, around 85% CD8). Abundant contaminating clonotypes from the bulk population could appear in FACS-sorted repertoires.

In its sample, this clonotype was seen many times. The antigen remains undetermined. The CDR3 extends over 13 amino acids. V shed 8 bases and J shed 1 base, with 10 bases lying between them. Germline loops: CDR1 KGHDR, CDR2 SFDVKD. In TCRdb, the 5' RACE reads were re-called with MiXCR into one record per CDR3 protein. The sample holds roughly 150,000 distinct CDR3 sequences, around 7.3% seen once. The receptor comes from a young man who received the YFV17D yellow fever vaccine. This chain links TRBV24-1 with TRBJ1-1; no reliable D call. Sample: CD4+ T cells sorted from PBMCs, taken about 5 days after the first yellow fever vaccination. CDR3 bases: TGTGCCACCACTTCAGGTGGGAACACTGAAGCTTTCTTT. It encodes CATTSGGNTEAFF.